This T cell receptor (beta chain) was found in a study of cytomegalovirus exposure and HLA in healthy donors (dated by TCRdb to about 2017). Some background on the complete study: An earlier analysis of roughly 630 of the donors reported more than 250 Gb of sequence data and some 120 million unique TCR beta sequences from about 179 million T cells. An early release covering over 500 HLA-typed donors comprised 250 to 350 gigabases of sequencing data and tens of millions of unique TCR sequences. Of the 300 to 500 genotyped donors, 75% to 85% were placed in the genetic ancestry cluster associated with self-reported Caucasian donors. The study aimed to test whether signatures of past pathogen exposure could be identified by cataloging public T cell receptors. Using immunosequencing, the study profiled T cell repertoires from fewer than 850 subjects and related those repertoires to cytomegalovirus serostatus. Besides the first cohort of 666 subjects, a separate validation cohort made up of 120 different subjects was used. The study combined high-throughput TCR immunosequencing, statistical association of individual TCRs with disease status, and machine learning to predict cytomegalovirus infection status. A later analysis re-examined previously published TCR beta repertoires from just over 650 donors and added high-resolution HLA genotyping to investigate patterns of TCR occurrence. The later analysis used no new phenotypic data to find candidate immune exposures, relying instead on TCR beta sequences and their occurrence across donors. An earlier analysis of 587 of the donors used high-throughput TCR beta sequencing to judge whether each TCR beta V gene segment behaved as functional or pseudogenic. Donor age, sex, ethnicity and CMV serostatus were compiled alongside the repertoire data. A later genetic analysis used genome-wide SNP genotypes for about 65% of the 666 donors, treating that subset as a discovery cohort. All discovery cohort repertoires had been generated on a single sequencing platform. HLA typing covered class I and class II loci at four-digit resolution. Typing coverage varied by locus: roughly 629-630 donors for A, B, C, DRB1 and DQB1; about 520 for DQA1; more than 600 for DPA1; roughly 450 for DPB1. Roughly 5 DR-DQ haplotypes were handled as single units for association and clustering because linkage in the cohort was strong. Among some 400 genotyped donors of the cohort, an average of approximately 220,000 unique TCR beta nucleotide sequences was sequenced per donor, of which about 19% were non-productive. On the study overall, not on this receptor specifically: Sequencing depth was assumed to be roughly uniform across donors in the presence/absence analyses, though that assumption may not hold. Compared with equally common non-associated chains, HLA-associated TCR beta chains in a later analysis were more clonally expanded and had lower generation probabilities. Most TCR sequences were seen in very few donors, while some public TCRs were found in many individuals. In this cohort, only TCR beta chains were sequenced, and detectable features were limited by the absence of alpha or paired-chain data. The sequencing pipeline was judged likely to have produced a cluster of highly shared sequence variants as a technical artifact. Linkage disequilibrium might explain the correlated functional status among segregating V segments, but an unknown experimental factor could not be ruled out. In vitro tests confirmed that three of the cytomegalovirus-associated TCR beta chains recognize cytomegalovirus antigens. In an earlier analysis of roughly 500 of the donors, most TCR beta V segments appeared in productive rearrangements about 87% or about 30% of the time, broadly matching IMGT annotations. When HLA alleles, especially DR and DQ, strongly co-occurred, attributing TCR associations to individual alleles was difficult. In a later analysis, some 18,000 TCR beta sequences were associated with specific HLA alleles at a false discovery rate of 0.05. Some IMGT-functional V segments, including TRBV6-2 and TRBV6-3, could not be distinguished by the 87-base-pair reads and were therefore excluded. Because counts were too low, some 16 rarely observed V segments, including chromosome 9 orphons, were excluded from the earlier analysis of a few hundred of the donors. In a later analysis, most CMV-associated TCR beta chains were found to appear HLA-restricted, with HLA associations seemingly driven largely by CMV exposure. According to a later genetic analysis, donors in an Asian-associated ancestry cluster had fewer N-insertions in productive TCRs than the approximately 700-donor mean. The study gave a list of about 170 TCR beta chains associated with cytomegalovirus. The only immune exposure information available for the cohort was CMV serostatus. A further reported finding was that TCR beta sequences accurately predicted the HLA-A and HLA-B alleles for most subjects in the first cohort. The authors suggested that the approach could potentially be generalized to other disease states and immunological phenotypes. Because HLA typing was unavailable for some donors at each locus, only the typed subset was used in association tests. In a later analysis, TCR association rates were found to vary across HLA loci, with the most associated TCRs seen for DRB1 alleles and the fewest for HLA-C alleles. V-gene and J-gene trimming of TCR beta chains was associated with a missense DCLRE1C variant in a later genetic analysis, and the association was replicated in an independent cohort. A later analysis reported that several top co-occurrence clusters appeared linked to parvovirus B19, influenza, CMV and Epstein-Barr virus. Cytomegalovirus status was reported to be diagnosed by the classifier with high specificity and sensitivity in both the original and validation cohorts.

This clone showed up just once. Its antigen is still unknown. No much larger clone is present one base from it, and per-base qualities are unavailable. Preparation of the library involved the immunoSEQ multiplex PCR assay. For the multiplex PCR, a mixture combining 60 forward primers for TCR Vbeta segments and 13 reverse primers for TCR Jbeta segments was used. A multiplex PCR assay on genomic DNA amplified the CDR3 region of rearranged TCR beta genes. Amplified TCR beta libraries were sequenced as 87-base-pair reads on the Illumina HiSeq System. Under the source paper's analysis protocol: Across the roughly 670 repertoires, a later analysis counted tens of millions of unique TCR beta chains, around 11 million of which were shared by at least two donors. Raw reads were error-corrected and collapsed into unique sequences by a nearest-neighbor algorithm in which closely related sequences were merged to remove PCR and sequencing errors. V, D and J gene segments were assigned by aligning CDR3 sequences to IMGT reference sequences. For a sequence to be retained, a match of at least six nucleotides was required to both a V gene segment and a J gene segment. Rearrangements were called productive when the CDR3 lacked stop codons and stayed in frame with V and J; all others were non-productive. CDR3 was defined by IMGT convention, running from the second conserved V-encoded cysteine to the conserved J-encoded phenylalanine. Sequences without an unambiguous match to a single V gene segment were excluded from the earlier analysis of a few hundred of the donors. In an earlier analysis of some 590 of the donors, a V segment was called functional when productive rearrangements were above 56.7%, and segregating when the standard deviation between donors exceeded 5%. To diagnose cytomegalovirus status from the catalog of TCR beta chain sequences, a statistical classification framework was built. In a later analysis, TCR nucleotide sequences were compared against IMGT/GENE-DB human TR gene sequences so that V and J genes could be assigned. In a later analysis, CDR3 sequences and most-parsimonious VDJ recombination scenarios were assigned using the TCRdist pipeline. A later analysis defined each TCR beta chain by its CDR3 amino acid sequence plus V-gene family, and excluded reads lacking a unique V-gene family. In a later analysis, approximately 590 highly shared, low-generation-probability nucleotide sequences were removed to address suspected cross-contamination and a sequencing artifact. In a later analysis, a clonal expansion index for each public chain was calculated from normalized within-repertoire ranks of inferred template counts. In a later analysis, generation probabilities were computed using a VDJ recombination model fitted to out-of-frame rearrangements, and the results were checked against IGoR. A later analysis scored TCR-TCR, TCR-HLA and TCR-CMV co-occurrence with hypergeometric tests, applying a repertoire-size bias correction to TCR pairs. False discovery rates were estimated in a later analysis by permuting HLA or CMV assignments 20 times. In a later analysis, co-occurring TCRs were grouped using DBSCAN, and TCRdist sequence similarity was added for clustering within HLA-allele-positive subsets. For co-occurrence clustering, repertoires with fewer than 30,000 or more than 120,000 public chains were excluded, along with roughly five repertoires with anomalous nucleotide sharing. TCRdb mirrors the immuneACCESS table, restricted to in-frame sequences. Some clones are absent from its copies; in checked studies, under half trace to an unresolved V gene, and the reason for the others is unknown. V, J and clone size were drawn from that table, and D and trimming were deduced from the DNA. This sample lists about 160,000 clones; 80% were detected once. In total, the top ten clones hold 8.5% to 10% of the sample.

Including cysteine and phenylalanine, the CDR3 has 15 amino acids. The sequence is cut down to CDR3 DNA, 45 bases in frame from base 1. V drops 4 bases and J drops 8 bases, leaving 16 bases in between. CDR1 and CDR2 are read off the germline V gene as SGHRS and YFSETQ. The cohort comprised under 700 healthy bone marrow donors. At the time of sampling, every cohort member was nominally healthy, though immune exposures that went unrecorded were likely present. The donor was CMV seropositive and belonged to the group of 250 to 350 seropositive cohort members. Every donor gave a peripheral blood sample, and the peripheral blood mononuclear cells from that sample were used for TCR beta sequencing. The Qiagen DNeasy Blood Extraction Kit was used to extract genomic DNA from the blood cell samples.

The sequence joins TRBV5-1 to TRBJ1-6, and perhaps TRBD1 as D gene, on 5 matching bases. The material sequenced was PBMCs. The origin of this receptor is a young man in good health and CMV-seropositive. The CDR3 here reads CASSLEGVMDSPLHF. The DNA is as follows: TGCGCCAGCAGCCTAGAAGGGGTGATGGATTCACCCCTCCACTTT.